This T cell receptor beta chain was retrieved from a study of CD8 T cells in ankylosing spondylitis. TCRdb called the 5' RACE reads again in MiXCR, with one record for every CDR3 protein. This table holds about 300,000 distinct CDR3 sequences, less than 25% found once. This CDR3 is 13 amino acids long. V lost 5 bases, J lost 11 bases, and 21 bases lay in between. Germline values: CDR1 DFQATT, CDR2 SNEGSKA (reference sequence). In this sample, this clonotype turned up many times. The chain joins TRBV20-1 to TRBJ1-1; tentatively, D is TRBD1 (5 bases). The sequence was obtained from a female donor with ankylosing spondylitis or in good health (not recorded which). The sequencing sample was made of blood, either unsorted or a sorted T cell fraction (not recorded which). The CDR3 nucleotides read TGCAGTGCTCAAGCCGGAGGGGCCAATAGGGCTTTCTTT. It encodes CSAQAGGANRAFF.